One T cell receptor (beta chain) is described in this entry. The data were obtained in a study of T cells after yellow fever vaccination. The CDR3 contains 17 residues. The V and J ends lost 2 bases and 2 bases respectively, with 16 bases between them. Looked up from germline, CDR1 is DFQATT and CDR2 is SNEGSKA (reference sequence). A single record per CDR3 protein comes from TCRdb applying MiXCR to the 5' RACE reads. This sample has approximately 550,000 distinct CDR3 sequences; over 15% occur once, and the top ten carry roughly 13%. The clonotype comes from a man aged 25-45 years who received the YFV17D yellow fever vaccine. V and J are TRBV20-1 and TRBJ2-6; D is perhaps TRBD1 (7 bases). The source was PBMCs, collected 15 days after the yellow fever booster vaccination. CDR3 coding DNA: TGCAGTGCTAGACCCCAGGAGGGACAGCCTGGGGCCAACGTCCTGACTTTC. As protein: CSARPQEGQPGANVLTF.